The 28 T cell receptor beta chains below all came from one sample that was sequenced in a study of blood T cell repertoires in COVID-19. Repertoires were generated with immunoSEQ multiplex PCR, while TCRdb's copy carries only in-frame clones and drops some. The data show approximately 190,000 clones, with under 85% seen just once and around 6.1% held by the top ten. The material sequenced was peripheral blood. The origin of the receptors is a woman aged 35 to 49 with acute or convalescent COVID-19.

The chain employs TRBV11-2 and TRBJ1-2; TRBD1 might be the D (6 bases). The CDR3 is made up of 16 amino acids. Germline assignment: CDR1 SGHAT and CDR2 FQNNGV. The ends were cut back, 3 bases at V and 0 bases at J, with 14 bases in the middle. The CDR3 protein is CASSFRRGRPNYGYTF. The CDR3 region has the DNA TGTGCCAGCAGCTTCCGCAGGGGTCGGCCTAACTATGGCTACACCTTC.

The chain uses TRBV5-4 and TRBJ2-2; TRBD2 aligns across 8 bases. The V gene end was trimmed by 0 bases and the J gene end by 6 bases; junction bases not matched to a gene: 4. CDR3 length: 15 residues. From germline, CDR1 is SGHNT and CDR2 YYREEE (reference sequence). CDR3 loop: CASSLGSGGAGELFF. The CDR3 bases are TGTGCCAGCAGCTTGGGAAGCGGGGGCGCCGGGGAGCTGTTTTTT.

This rearrangement joins TRBV27 to TRBJ2-6; 8 bases are a match to TRBD1. The ends lost 5 bases at V and 1 base at J; junction bases unmatched: 4. Germline CDR1 is MNHEY and CDR2 is SMNVEV (reference sequence). The CDR3 runs to 16 residues. CDR3 in DNA: TGTGCCAGCAGTCGACGACAGGGGTCTGGGGCCAACGTCCTGACTTTC. Translated, it gives CASSRRQGSGANVLTF.

V gene TRBV4-1 combines with J gene TRBJ2-2, with TRBD2 identical over 9 bases. The CDR3 has 18 residues. J was trimmed by 6 bases and V by 3 bases; bases with no gene match: 14. Germline lookup yields CDR1 MGHRA and CDR2 YSYEKL. The CDR3 loop reads CASSQVANQRGAAGELFF. The CDR3 DNA follows: TGCGCCAGCAGCCAGGTGGCCAACCAGCGGGGGGCCGCCGGGGAGCTGTTTTTT.

The rearrangement joins TRBV18 to TRBJ2-2; the D gene is possibly TRBD2 (6 bases). Germline CDR1 and CDR2: KGHSH and LQKENI. This CDR3 has 15 amino acids. V gave up 2 bases and J gave up 4 bases, with 11 bases separating them. The CDR3 nucleotides read TGTGCCAGCTCACCAATGGGACTTAGCACCGGGGAGCTGTTTTTT. Residues: CASSPMGLSTGELFF. The full variable domain, with the rest looked up from reference TRBV18 and TRBJ2-2, is NAGVMQNPRHLVRRRGQEARLRCSPMKGHSHVYWYRQLPEEGLKFMVYLQKENIIDESGMPKERFSAEFPKEGPSILRIQQVVRGDSAAYFCASSPMGLSTGELFFGEGSRLTVL.

The chain has TRBV5-6 and TRBJ2-1, with TRBD2 matching 10 bases. Germline CDR1 reads SGHDT; CDR2 reads YYEEEE. Trimming at V came to 4 bases and at J to 8 bases, leaving 12 bases not matched to a gene. The CDR3 contains 16 residues. The CDR3 nucleotides read TGTGCCAGCAGCGCCACTCTAGCGGGAGTAGATGATGAGCAGTTCTTC. It is translated as CASSATLAGVDDEQFF.

The V and J genes are TRBV28 and TRBJ1-2; 9 nucleotides match TRBD1. V lost 3 bases and J lost 5; bases outside the gene matches: 7. This CDR3 is 15 amino acids long. CDR1 MDHEN and CDR2 SYDVKM come from the germline V gene. The chain's CDR3 is CASSFGTGSTYGYTF. The CDR3 DNA reads TGTGCCAGCAGTTTTGGGACAGGGTCTACGTATGGCTACACCTTC.

As DNA, the CDR3 is TGTGCCAGCAGTCAGACACAGGGTTACGAGAGGAATGGCTACACCTTC. Translated, it gives CASSQTQGYERNGYTF. V usage is TRBV28 and J usage is TRBJ1-2, with a tentative D call TRBD1 (6 bases). Looked up from germline, CDR1 is MDHEN and CDR2 is SYDVKM. The V end was cut by 5 bases, the J end by 6 bases, with 22 bases between. This CDR3 spans 16 amino acids.

The chain combines TRBV5-1 with TRBJ2-7; possible D gene TRBD2, 6 bases. The CDR3 contains 14 residues. Trimming removed 0 bases at V and 7 bases at J, with 14 bases between. Germline lookup yields CDR1 SGHRS and CDR2 YFSETQ. For the CDR3, the DNA is TGCGCCAGCAGCTTGGGGGGGACTCCGGGTGAGCAGTACTTC. Encoded protein: CASSLGGTPGEQYF.

J is TRBJ2-7 and V is TRBV30, with 8 bases lining up with TRBD2. Germline V gives CDR1 GTSNPN, CDR2 SVGIG (reference sequence). This CDR3 comprises 15 residues. V was pared by 0 bases and J by 0 bases, with 4 bases of the junction left unmatched. CDR3 region: CAWSVLAGRSYEQYF. The CDR3 region has the DNA TGTGCCTGGAGTGTGTTAGCGGGGCGCTCCTACGAGCAGTACTTC.

This clone appeared a single time. The chain uses TRBV7-3 and TRBJ1-1; no reliable D call. Germline-derived CDR1 and CDR2 are SGHTA and FQGTGA. The CDR3 is made up of 13 amino acids. Trimming shortened V by 6 bases and J by 3 bases, and 11 bases separated the two germline ends. The CDR3 nucleotides are TGTGCCAGCAGTACCGACCGGGACACTGAAGCTTTCTTT. Translating it yields CASSTDRDTEAFF.

This chain joins TRBV7-9 and TRBJ1-2, with D possibly matching TRBD1 (6 bases). V shed 5 bases and J shed 4 bases, with 11 bases lying between them. This CDR3 region has 13 residues. Looked up from germline, CDR1 is SEHNR and CDR2 is FQNEAQ (reference sequence). The chain's CDR3 is CASSLRTAYGYTF. CDR3 bases: TGTGCCAGCAGCCTACGGACAGCCTATGGCTACACCTTC.

This chain joins TRBV6-1 and TRBJ1-1; D is perhaps TRBD1 (5 bases). The V gene's germline CDR1 is MNHNS and CDR2 SASEGT. V lost 1 base to trimming and J lost 0 bases, with 9 bases between them. The length of the CDR3 is 15 residues. The CDR3 reads CASSEEWGLNTEAFF. CDR3 sequence (DNA): TGTGCCAGCAGTGAAGAGTGGGGCCTGAACACTGAAGCTTTCTTT.

The V call is TRBV11-1, the J call TRBJ2-7; 7 bases line up with TRBD2. The CDR3 is 15 residues long. V gave up 1 base and J gave up 4 bases; unmatched junction bases: 7. Germline assignment: CDR1 SGHAT and CDR2 FQDESV (reference sequence). The CDR3 coding sequence is TGTGCCAGCAGCTTAGGGCGGGCTAGCGGATACGAGCAGTACTTC. This sequence encodes CASSLGRASGYEQYF.

The J gene is TRBJ1-5, the V gene TRBV2, with D possibly TRBD1 on 5 matching bases. Germline CDR1 SNHLY, CDR2 FYNNEI. CDR3 length: 14 residues. V lost 6 bases, J lost 5 bases, and 14 bases lay in between. CDR3 residues: CASRQGLQDQPQHF. CDR3 coding DNA: TGTGCCAGCAGGCAGGGCTTGCAAGATCAGCCCCAGCATTTT.

This chain uses TRBV15 with TRBJ2-1, with TRBD1 identical over 8 bases. This CDR3 comprises 18 residues. The V gene's germline CDR1 is LNHNV and CDR2 YYDKDF (reference sequence). V was clipped by 2 bases and J by 2 bases; unmatched bases: 11. The CDR3 spells CATSRLPNTGGAYNEQFF. DNA of the CDR3: TGTGCCACCAGCAGACTACCTAATACAGGGGGAGCCTACAATGAGCAGTTCTTC.

About this clone: The DNA is left out, because the CDR3 cannot be placed on it with certainty; the CDR3 is given as TCRdb lists it. This chain joins TRBV30 and TRBJ2-1; the table's D call, TRBD2, was not checked against the DNA. The germline CDR1 and CDR2 sequences are GTSNPN and SVGIG (reference sequence). Ends included, the CDR3 has 12 residues. The CDR3 reads CAWSVGAGAGFF.

The chain employs TRBV11-2 and TRBJ2-7, with 8 bases identical to TRBD2. V lost 5 bases, J lost 6 bases, and 12 bases stayed unmatched. This CDR3 has 15 amino acids. Germline assignment: CDR1 SGHAT and CDR2 FQNNGV. CDR3 region: CASSPSPASGGEQYF. Here the CDR3 DNA reads TGTGCCAGCAGCCCCTCCCCCGCGAGCGGGGGCGAGCAGTACTTC.

The chain employs TRBV7-3 and TRBJ1-6; D remains ambiguous. Trimming removed 1 base from V and 7 bases from J, with 8 bases in between. The CDR3 totals 14 residues. The germline V gene encodes CDR1 SGHTA and CDR2 FQGTGA. DNA for the CDR3: TGTGCCAGCAGCTTAATGAGGGTGAATTCACCCCTCCACTTT. Protein sequence: CASSLMRVNSPLHF.

The chain uses TRBV10-1 and TRBJ2-3; D unclear. CDR1 is WNHNN and CDR2 is SYGVQD in the germline V gene (reference sequence). V dropped 4 bases and J dropped 4 bases, with 9 bases sitting between them. CDR3 length: 13 residues. The CDR3 sequence is CASSVGEADTQYF. CDR3 nucleotides: TGCGCCAGCAGTGTCGGTGAGGCAGATACGCAGTATTTT.

CDR3 in DNA: TGTGCCACCTACCCTTCCGGGTTTGTGGTGGATGAGCAGTTCTTC. It codes for CATYPSGFVVDEQFF. This sequence joins TRBV10-3 and TRBJ2-1; D not resolved. Germline CDR1 ENHRY, CDR2 SYGVKD. The CDR3 spans 15 residues. Between the trimmed V and J ends, which lost 10 bases and 8 bases, there was a span of 24 bases.

This rearrangement joins TRBV2 to TRBJ1-5; D is unclear. With 7 bases removed from V and 4 bases from J, the gap between germline ends came to 11 bases. The germline CDR1 and CDR2 sequences are SNHLY and FYNNEI. There are 13 residues in the CDR3. The CDR3, as DNA: TGTGCCAGCAAGTGGCAGACTAATCAGCCCCAGCATTTT. It specifies CASKWQTNQPQHF. The full variable domain, completed using reference TRBV2 and TRBJ1-5, is EPEVTQTPSHQVTQMGQEVILRCVPISNHLYFYWYRQILGQKVEFLVSFYNNEISEKSEIFDDQFSVERPDGSNFTLKIRSTKLEDSAMYFCASKWQTNQPQHFGDGTRLSIL.

This clone was found once. J is TRBJ2-7 and V is TRBV28, with a possible D match to TRBD1 (5 bases). The CDR3 consists of 14 residues. Germline values: CDR1 MDHEN, CDR2 SYDVKM. Trimming took off 5 bases at V and 5 bases at J, with 16 bases between the two ends. CDR3 sequence: CASSPSGWFHEQYF. CDR3 bases: TGTGCCAGCAGTCCCTCAGGGTGGTTCCACGAGCAGTACTTC.

The chain combines TRBV24-1 with TRBJ2-1; D gene unclear. With 9 bases removed from V and 7 bases from J, the gap between germline ends came to 21 bases. The CDR3 runs 15 residues. Germline V gene sequence: CDR1 KGHDR, CDR2 SFDVKD. CDR3 protein: CATSTLGVSKNEQFF. The CDR3 nucleotides are TGTGCCACCTCAACCCTAGGAGTATCTAAGAATGAGCAGTTCTTC.

The chain joins TRBV2 to TRBJ2-1; 11 bases align to TRBD2. Germline CDR1 and CDR2: SNHLY and FYNNEI. Unmatched junction bases numbered 10, after V lost 6 bases and J lost 9 bases. The CDR3 extends over 15 amino acids. CDR3 in DNA: TGTGCCAGCAGAAAAGCTAGCGGGGGGCTCGGTGAGCAGTTCTTC. This gives the protein CASRKASGGLGEQFF.

The chain is built from TRBV19 and TRBJ2-5; a possible D gene is TRBD1 (6 bases). This CDR3 is built from 15 residues. Germline values: CDR1 LNHDA, CDR2 SQIVND (reference sequence). V was cut by 7 bases and J by 2 bases, with 17 bases left in between. Here the CDR3 reads CASTSGLGGQETQYF. For the CDR3, the DNA is TGTGCCAGTACCTCGGGCCTAGGGGGACAAGAGACCCAGTACTTC. Full variable domain (rest looked up from reference TRBV19 and TRBJ2-5): DGGITQSPKYLFRKEGQNVTLSCEQNLNHDAMYWYRQDPGQGLRLIYYSQIVNDFQKGDIAEGYSVSREKKESFPLTVTSAQKNPTAFYLCASTSGLGGQETQYFGPGTRLLVL.

The V and J genes are TRBV29-1 and TRBJ2-2, with D perhaps matching TRBD1 (6 bases). V was shortened by 7 bases and J by 2 bases, with 14 bases between the two germline ends. CDR1 is SQVTM and CDR2 is ANQGSEA in the germline V gene. This CDR3 contains 14 residues. CDR3 amino acids: CSANRDINTGELFF. As DNA, the CDR3 is TGCAGCGCCAACCGGGACATCAACACCGGGGAGCTGTTTTTT.

V and J are TRBV14 and TRBJ2-3, with no clear D. Germline CDR1 is SGHDN and CDR2 is FVKESK. Trimming left V 2 bases short and J 2 bases short, with 11 bases between. This CDR3 comprises 15 residues. The CDR3 DNA is TGTGCCAGCAGCCAACTGTCCTCAGACACAGATACGCAGTATTTT. This encodes CASSQLSSDTDTQYF.